This record looks at one T cell receptor (beta chain) sequence and its context. Its antigen remains unknown. The length of the CDR3 is 13 residues. Germline V CDR1 and CDR2: MNHEY, SVGEGT. Between the trimmed V and J ends, which lost 1 base and 5 bases, there was a span of 6 bases. The sample belongs to a study of T cell repertoires in cytomegalovirus infection. Study overall: CMV epitopes that were recently identified and HLA-C-restricted were used alongside well-studied HLA-B-restricted ones.

TCRdb passed the reads through MiXCR, listing each CDR3 protein once. The table has over 250,000 distinct CDR3 sequences, roughly a fifth seen once; the top ten hold roughly 20%. Notes on the study in general: Clonotypes of TCR beta that were HLA-C-restricted and CMV-specific dominated the ex vivo response. Accumulated public TCR beta family frequency recognized individuals carrying CMV together with the relevant HLA.

The sequence came from a human donor in good health (CMV status not recorded). Some clones in this sample may be carry-over from other donors' samples. The rearrangement joins TRBV6-2 or TRBV6-3 to TRBJ2-1; the D gene is possibly TRBD2 (6 bases). Sequences were derived from cultured PBMCs, sampled from culture after CMV antigen stimulation. CDR3 region: CASSYWGDNEQFF. CDR3 bases: TGTGCCAGCAGTTACTGGGGGGACAATGAGCAGTTCTTC.